This T cell receptor (beta chain) came from a study of identical twins. General study points: Out-of-frame TCR alpha sharing in monozygotic twins exceeded recombination model predictions.

Of note for this clonotype: What it recognizes is unknown.

Every one of the donors was a healthy Caucasian. Template switching (which added a universal primer site) was used, and cDNA carried unique molecular identifiers. One entry per CDR3 protein results from TCRdb running MiXCR on the 5' RACE reads. The sample holds 750,000 to 950,000 distinct CDR3 sequences; 9% to 15% are singletons and the top ten take about 1.5%. Deletions cut 2 bases from V and 6 bases from J, with 10 bases between. Germline V gives CDR1 SQVTM, CDR2 ANQGSEA. The CDR3 runs to 13 residues. The data also belong to a second study, concerning yellow fever vaccine responses in identical twins. As that study records: Twin vaccine T cell responses reportedly seemed partly convergent, partly personalized.

This rearrangement joins TRBV29-1 to TRBJ2-2, with D unclear. Material for sequencing was PBMCs. The receptor was derived from a woman between 18 and 29 years old in good health. CDR3 in amino acids: CSVELGVPGELFF. The CDR3 DNA follows: TGCAGCGTTGAACTTGGGGTCCCCGGGGAGCTGTTTTTT.